The T cell receptor (beta chain) described here comes from a study of OX40 agonist ivuxolimab in advanced cancers. As for the study more broadly: Ivuxolimab was an agonistic, fully human IgG2 monoclonal antibody directed against OX40 (CD134), a costimulatory receptor. Intravenous ivuxolimab was administered to patients every 2 weeks at six dose levels: 0.01, 0.1, 0.3, 1.5, 3 and 10 mg/kg. Among the roughly 52 dose-escalation patients, approximately 20 had hepatocellular carcinoma, roughly 15 melanoma, 9 renal cell carcinoma and 9 head and neck cancer. The dose-escalation cohort was 82.7% male with a mean age of about 60 years, ranging from roughly 20 to 80. Patients were allowed to have had prior anti-PD-1, anti-PD-L1 or anti-CTLA-4 therapy, and around 40% of the dose-escalation patients had previously received checkpoint inhibitors. Partial responses were achieved by three dose-escalation patients, of whom one had hepatocellular carcinoma and two had cutaneous melanoma. The purpose of peripheral TCRbeta sequencing was to test whether ivuxolimab changed TCR sequence diversity and led to clonal T-cell expansion. The paper describes the monotherapy dose-escalation part (N ≈ 51 patients) of the phase I trial of ivuxolimab.

Overall study outcomes, separate from this receptor: On average, CD8+ T cells showed more expanded clones than CD4+ T cells after ivuxolimab. Which antigens the clonally expanded peripheral T cells were specific for was not determined. Low levels of normalized T-cell clonal expansion were also seen in some patients who did not respond. In the 0.1-3.0 mg/kg groups, partial responders had among the lowest normalized peripheral clonal expansion, particularly in CD8+ T cells. Clonal expansion of both CD4+ and CD8+ blood T cells was observed from baseline to week 6 at doses 0.1 to 3.0 mg/kg.

Note on this clone: Its antigen is unknown. Base qualities are missing; no much larger clone stands one base away.

There are 17 amino acids in the CDR3, from cysteine to phenylalanine inclusive. CDR3 DNA is the only sequence kept; it has 51 bases, read in frame from the first base. Reading the germline V gene gives CDR1 SGHTA and CDR2 FQGNSA. V is reduced by 6 bases and J by 1 base, leaving a spacing of 21 bases between them. For sequencing of the TCRbeta CDR3 region, genomic DNA was extracted from the sorted cells. TCRbeta CDR3 regions were sequenced using the immunoSEQ Assay. TCRdb carries this immuneACCESS record with in-frame sequences only. Its versions omit some clonotypes, under half of them owing to an unresolved V gene in the studies checked, with the rest unexplained. Present in this sample are around 62,000 clones, about 84% of which were seen just once. The top ten hold roughly 0.7% of the sample. Patients with a history of autoimmune disease or receiving systemic immunosuppression were excluded from the trial. Peripheral blood for TCR sequencing was drawn from every dose cohort at baseline, at cycle 4 day 1 and at cycle 7 day 1. The samples were taken from a phase I, first-in-human, multicenter, open-label dose-escalation trial of ivuxolimab. Adults with locally advanced or metastatic head and neck squamous cell, hepatocellular, melanoma or renal cell carcinoma were enrolled in the trial. Before TCR sequencing, CD4+ T cells and CD8+ T cells were sorted from peripheral blood as separate populations.

Specimen: CD4+ or CD8+ T cells sorted from blood, collected in a trial of the OX40 agonist ivuxolimab. The chain is assembled from TRBV7-2 and TRBJ1-1, with the identity of the D gene unclear. The source of this sequence is an adult with an advanced solid tumor such as melanoma, head and neck, liver or kidney cancer. The CDR3 amino acid sequence is: CASRQRGVNRGNTEAFF. The DNA is as follows: TGTGCCAGCAGACAGCGCGGGGTCAATCGGGGGAACACTGAAGCTTTCTTT.